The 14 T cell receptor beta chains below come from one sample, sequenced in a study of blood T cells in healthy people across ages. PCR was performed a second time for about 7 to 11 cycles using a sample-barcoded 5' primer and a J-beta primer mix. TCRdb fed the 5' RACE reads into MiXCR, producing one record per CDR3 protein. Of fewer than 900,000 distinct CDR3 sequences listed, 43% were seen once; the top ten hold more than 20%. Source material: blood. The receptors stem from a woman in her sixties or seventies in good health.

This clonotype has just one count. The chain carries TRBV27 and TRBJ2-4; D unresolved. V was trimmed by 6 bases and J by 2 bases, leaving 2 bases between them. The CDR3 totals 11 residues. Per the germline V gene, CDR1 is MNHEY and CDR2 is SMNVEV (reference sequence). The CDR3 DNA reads TGTGCCAGCAGCCCCAAAAACATTCAGTACTTC. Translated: CASSPKNIQYF.

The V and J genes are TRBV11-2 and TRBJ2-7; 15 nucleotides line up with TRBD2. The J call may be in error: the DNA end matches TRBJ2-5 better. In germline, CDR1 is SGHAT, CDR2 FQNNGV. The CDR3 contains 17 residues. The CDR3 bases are TGTGCCAGCAGCCGGACTAGCGGGAGGGCCGTAGGAGGGACCCAGTACTTC. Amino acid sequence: CASSRTSGRAVGGTQYF.

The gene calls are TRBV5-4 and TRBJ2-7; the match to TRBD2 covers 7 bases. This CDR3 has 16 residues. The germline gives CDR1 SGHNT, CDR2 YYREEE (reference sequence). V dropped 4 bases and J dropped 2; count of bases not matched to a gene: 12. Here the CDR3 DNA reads TGTGCCAGCAGCCCGCCCGGAAGCGGGGCAACCTACGAGCAGTACTTC. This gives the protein CASSPPGSGATYEQYF.

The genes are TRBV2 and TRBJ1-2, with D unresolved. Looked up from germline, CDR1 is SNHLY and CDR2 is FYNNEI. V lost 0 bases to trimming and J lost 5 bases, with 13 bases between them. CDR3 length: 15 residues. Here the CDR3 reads CASSEASGPSYGYTF. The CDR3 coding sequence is TGTGCCAGCAGTGAAGCGAGTGGGCCCTCTTATGGCTACACCTTC.

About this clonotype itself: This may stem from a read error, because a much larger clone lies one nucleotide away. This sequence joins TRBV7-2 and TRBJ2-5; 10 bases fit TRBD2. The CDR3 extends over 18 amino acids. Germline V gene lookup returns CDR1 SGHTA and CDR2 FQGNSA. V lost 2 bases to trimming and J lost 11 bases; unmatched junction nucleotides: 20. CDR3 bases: TGTGCCAGCAGCTTATTAGTCCCTGCTAGCGGGGGTGGCGATGAGCAGTACTTC. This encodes CASSLLVPASGGGDEQYF.

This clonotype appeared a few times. CDR3 in DNA: TGTGCCTGGAGCCCCAGGGGGTTCCGGACTGAAGCTTTCTTT. Translated, it gives CAWSPRGFRTEAFF. This chain links TRBV30 with TRBJ1-1; 7 bases map to TRBD1. Germline assignment: CDR1 GTSNPN and CDR2 SVGIG (reference sequence). V dropped 3 bases and J dropped 5; count of bases not matched to a gene: 9. This CDR3 has 14 amino acids.

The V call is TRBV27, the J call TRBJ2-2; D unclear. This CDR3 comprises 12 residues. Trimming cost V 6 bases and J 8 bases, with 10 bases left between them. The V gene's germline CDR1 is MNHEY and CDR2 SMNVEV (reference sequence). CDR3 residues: CASSFTSGELFF. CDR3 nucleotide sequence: TGTGCCAGCAGCTTTACGTCTGGGGAGCTGTTTTTT.

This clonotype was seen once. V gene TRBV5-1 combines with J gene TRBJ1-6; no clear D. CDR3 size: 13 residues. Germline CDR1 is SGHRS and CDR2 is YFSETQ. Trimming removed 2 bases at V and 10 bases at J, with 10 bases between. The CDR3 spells CASSFGGSSPLHF. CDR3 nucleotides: TGCGCCAGCAGCTTTGGAGGGTCCTCACCCCTCCACTTT.

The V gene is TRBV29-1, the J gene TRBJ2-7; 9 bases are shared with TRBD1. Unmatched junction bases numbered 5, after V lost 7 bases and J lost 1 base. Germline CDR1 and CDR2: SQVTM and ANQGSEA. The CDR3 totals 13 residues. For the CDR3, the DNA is TGCAGCGGGGGACAGGGTCAATCCTACGAGCAGTACTTC. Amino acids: CSGGQGQSYEQYF.

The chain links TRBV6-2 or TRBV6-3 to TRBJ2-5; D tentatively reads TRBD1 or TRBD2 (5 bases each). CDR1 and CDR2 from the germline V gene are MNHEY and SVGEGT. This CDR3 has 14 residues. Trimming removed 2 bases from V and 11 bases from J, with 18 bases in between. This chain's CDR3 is CASSYGTENNEQYF. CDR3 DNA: TGTGCCAGCAGTTACGGGACGGAAAACAATGAGCAGTACTTC.

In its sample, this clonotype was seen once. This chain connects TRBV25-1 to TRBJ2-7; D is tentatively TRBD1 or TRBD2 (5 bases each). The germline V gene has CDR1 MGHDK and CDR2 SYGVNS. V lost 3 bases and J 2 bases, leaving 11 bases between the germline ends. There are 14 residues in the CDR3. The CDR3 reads CASSDGGWTYEQYF. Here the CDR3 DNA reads TGTGCCAGCAGTGATGGGGGTTGGACCTACGAGCAGTACTTC.

The CDR3 is CASSPRKTENGYTF. In DNA form, the CDR3 reads TGCGCCAGCAGCCCTAGGAAGACAGAAAATGGCTACACCTTC. The chain uses TRBV5-1 and TRBJ1-2; D possibly corresponds to TRBD1 (5 bases). Trimming left V 4 bases short and J 6 bases short, with 16 bases between. The CDR3 contains 14 residues. Germline assignment: CDR1 SGHRS and CDR2 YFSETQ.

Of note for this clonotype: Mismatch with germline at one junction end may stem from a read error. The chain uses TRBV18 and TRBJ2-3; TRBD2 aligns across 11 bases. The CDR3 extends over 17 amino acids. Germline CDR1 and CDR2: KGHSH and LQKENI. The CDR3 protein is CASSPFRLAGSTGTQYF. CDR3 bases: TGTGCCAGCTCACCCTTTCGACTAGCGGGGAGCACAGGTACGCAGTATTTT. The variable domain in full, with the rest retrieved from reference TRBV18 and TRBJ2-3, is NAGVMQNPRHLVRRRGQEARLRCSPMKGHSHVYWYRQLPEEGLKFMVYLQKENIIDESGMPKERFSAEFPKEGPSILRIQQVVRGDSAAYFCASSPFRLAGSTGTQYFGPGTRLTVL.

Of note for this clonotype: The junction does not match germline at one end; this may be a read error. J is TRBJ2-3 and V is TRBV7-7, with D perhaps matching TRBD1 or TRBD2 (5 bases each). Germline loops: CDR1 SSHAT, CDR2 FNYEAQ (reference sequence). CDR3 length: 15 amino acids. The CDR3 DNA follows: TGTGCTAGCAGCTTAGGGACGACTGGCACAGATACGCAGTATTTT. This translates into CASSLGTTGTDTQYF.